Listed below are T cell receptor beta chains from one sample, sequenced in a study of CD8+ T cells in alopecia areata. Only in-frame clones appear in the TCRdb table, and some are missing; sequencing was by immunoSEQ multiplex PCR. The sample carries more than 90,000 clones, under 60% recorded once. Here the sequenced sample was CD8+ T cells sorted from blood, taken at week 24, from a patient treated with tofacitinib. The receptors shown here come from a human donor with alopecia areata. The conserved cysteine and the conserved F or W are not part of the CDR3 here. The order of the fields is clone size, V gene, J gene, CDR3 protein. The size of a clone is reported for some rows only, either as once, few or many, or as a class for expanded clones.

once,TRBV27,TRBJ2-5,ASSLTGDQETQY
few,TRBV5-6,TRBJ2-7,ASSLPGLAGEQY
.,TRBV5-6,TRBJ1-2,AGSLAINYGYT
.,TRBV27,TRBJ2-3,ASSLGAGAPTDTQY
few,TRBV7-6,TRBJ1-3,ASSRNPGDEAGNTIY
.,TRBV14,TRBJ2-5,ASSHDRALQETQY
once,TRBV27,TRBJ1-1,ASSLYPTGGFTEAF
.,TRBV10-2,TRBJ2-1,ASRFHRGTPYNEQF
.,TRBV7-9,TRBJ1-5,ASSSPGRNQPQH
once,TRBV7-3,TRBJ1-5,ASTSRRVQPQH
.,TRBV27,TRBJ2-1,ASSLYPNEQF
.,TRBV7-8,TRBJ1-5,ASSFSVEPQH
.,TRBV21-1,TRBJ2-4,ASSKAGYIQY
.,TRBV29-1,TRBJ2-5,SAELTDSLQETQY
.,TRBV7-2,TRBJ2-1,ASSGRLAGAYNEQF
few,TRBV19,TRBJ2-7,ASADRSGEQY
.,TRBV6-4,TRBJ1-6,ASSDSAGLGSPLH
.,TRBV5-1,TRBJ2-1,ASSLVLGQGVNEQF
.,TRBV20-1,TRBJ2-5,SARLRETQY
.,TRBV2,TRBJ1-2,ASSANYGYT
few,TRBV5-1,TRBJ2-1,ASSLAPDLLEQF
.,TRBV29-1,TRBJ2-7,SVEWGGSYEQY
.,TRBV10-3,TRBJ2-5,ATGGSGGETQY
.,TRBV5-6,TRBJ2-5,ASSLVTGDFQETQY
.,TRBV6-5,TRBJ2-5,ASSSSGGLAETQY
.,TRBV6-5,TRBJ2-6,ASSTGANVLT
.,TRBV5-6,TRBJ1-2,ASSWDRVLYGYT
.,TRBV13,TRBJ1-1,ASSTNLRNEAF
.,TRBV2,TRBJ1-2,ASTLGEDYGYT
few,TRBV10-3,TRBJ1-2,AVQEGYGYT
few,TRBV30,TRBJ1-6,AWSADSLNSPLH
.,TRBV6-1,TRBJ1-1,ASSAFTHARDEAF
.,TRBV5-6,TRBJ1-5,ASSLGTGDSNQPQH
.,TRBV29-1,TRBJ1-2,SVEDGKGYT
.,TRBV13,TRBJ2-5,ASSPGREETQY
.,TRBV19,TRBJ1-6,ATFNGYNSPLH
.,TRBV29-1,TRBJ2-7,SALGQGHEQY
.,TRBV30,TRBJ2-1,AWSETLGGEQF
once,TRBV10-3,TRBJ1-1,AIRAGSAEAF
few,TRBV30,TRBJ1-1,AWGPPSAEAF
.,TRBV30,TRBJ2-7,AVGGWQY
.,TRBV2,TRBJ2-5,ASPAGETQY
.,TRBV5-8,TRBJ1-5,ASRALSGSNQPQH
.,TRBV13,TRBJ2-7,ASSSGQEAYEQY
.,TRBV19,TRBJ2-2,ASSIAGEDGELF
.,TRBV30,TRBJ2-2,AWSARKGGELF
.,TRBV2,TRBJ2-7,ASTPTGTAYEQY
.,TRBV27,TRBJ2-5,ASSLQGASETQY
.,TRBV14,TRBJ2-1,ASSQDWGDEQF
.,TRBV9,TRBJ1-2,ASSRDSTDFYGYT
.,TRBV7-9,TRBJ2-7,ASATPGTGGTEQY
.,TRBV4-1,TRBJ1-6,ASSQVRGDSPLH
few,TRBV7-9,TRBJ1-2,ASTLLRDRIYGYT
.,TRBV10-3,TRBJ2-3,ASSYTDTTDTQY